Shown below are 9 T cell receptor beta chains from a single sample sequenced in a study of shared T cell receptors in the human thymus. TCRdb keeps only in-frame clones here, not all; method: immunoSEQ multiplex PCR. The profile covers 500,000 to 750,000 clones, with approximately 87% appearing a single time and 0.0095% to 0.013% taken by the ten largest. The same data also went into a second study, on human thymus T cells.

Sequencing was performed on thymocytes. The receptors originated from a boy less than two years old with a congenital heart defect.

V and J are TRBV15 and TRBJ1-5; TRBD1 is a possible D gene (6 bases). This CDR3 is 15 amino acids long. Trimming took off 0 bases at V and 2 bases at J, with 8 bases between the two ends. The germline CDR1 and CDR2 sequences are LNHNV and YYDKDF (reference sequence). CDR3 DNA sequence: TGTGCCACCAGCAGAGATTCAGGGGGCAATCAGCCCCAGCATTTT. It encodes CATSRDSGGNQPQHF. The variable domain in full, with the rest retrieved from reference TRBV15 and TRBJ1-5, is DAMVIQNPRYQVTQFGKPVTLSCSQTLNHNVMYWYQQKSSQAPKLLFHYYDKDFNNEADTPDNFQSRRPNTSFCFLDIRSPGLGDTAMYLCATSRDSGGNQPQHFGDGTRLSIL.

The V gene is TRBV21-1, the J gene TRBJ2-3; the D call of TRBD1 is as the table states it, not checked on the DNA. TRBV21-1 is a pseudogene. The CDR3 length is 15 residues. DNA for the CDR3: TGTGCCACCGAAGATTCGACAGGCAGCACAGATACGCAGTATTTT. The encoded protein is CATEDSTGSTDTQYF.

The J gene is TRBJ2-4, the V gene TRBV4-2; 11 bases fit TRBD2. The CDR3 spans 19 residues. V shed 1 base and J 0 bases; nucleotides not matched to a gene: 8. The germline CDR1 and CDR2 sequences are LGHNA and YNFKEQ. The CDR3 loop reads CASSQALGLAELAKNIQYF. Here the CDR3 DNA reads TGTGCCAGCAGCCAAGCCCTGGGACTAGCGGAGCTAGCCAAAAACATTCAGTACTTC.

The rearrangement joins TRBV29-1 to TRBJ1-1, with a possible D match to TRBD1 (6 bases). This CDR3 has 15 amino acids. Trimming removed 3 bases from V and 2 bases from J, with 16 bases in between. CDR1 is SQVTM and CDR2 is ANQGSEA in the germline V gene. CDR3 amino acids: CSVDFRGRGNTEAFF. The CDR3 bases are TGCAGCGTTGATTTCCGGGGCAGGGGAAACACTGAAGCTTTCTTT.

CDR3 region: CASSDREVGNQPQHF. As DNA, the CDR3 is TGTGCCAGCAGTGACAGGGAGGTTGGCAATCAGCCCCAGCATTTT. The J gene is TRBJ1-5, the V gene TRBV28; 7 nucleotides match TRBD1. From germline, CDR1 is MDHEN and CDR2 SYDVKM. V was pared by 5 bases and J by 2 bases, with 6 bases of the junction left unmatched. The CDR3 runs to 15 residues.

V gene TRBV7-9 combines with J gene TRBJ2-7; a possible D gene is TRBD1 (5 bases). The CDR3 runs to 14 residues. V lost 3 bases and J lost 2, with 11 bases in between. Per germline, CDR1 SEHNR and CDR2 FQNEAQ (reference sequence). The CDR3 nucleotides are TGTGCCAGCAGCTTTTACGACAGAGCCTACGAGCAGTACTTC. It yields the protein CASSFYDRAYEQYF.

The rearrangement joins TRBV5-4 to TRBJ2-2, with D hard to call. Germline loops: CDR1 SGHNT, CDR2 YYREEE (reference sequence). Trimming stripped 4 bases from V and 4 bases from J, with 5 bases between. The CDR3 consists of 12 residues. The CDR3: CASSQATGELFF. The CDR3 DNA sequence: TGTGCCAGCAGCCAAGCCACCGGGGAGCTGTTTTTT.

This sequence joins TRBV11-2 and TRBJ2-7, with D uncertain. V lost 5 bases to trimming and J lost 2 bases, with 25 bases between them. This CDR3 region has 18 residues. Germline V gives CDR1 SGHAT, CDR2 FQNNGV. Here the CDR3 DNA reads TGTGCCAGCAGCCACGGTCTGGGCTTAGAACTCATCACCTACGAGCAGTACTTC. Translating it yields CASSHGLGLELITYEQYF.

CDR3 protein: CASSEKAGTGSNTGELFF. The CDR3 DNA reads TGTGCCAGCAGTGAAAAAGCCGGGACAGGCTCGAACACCGGGGAGCTGTTTTTT. This chain joins TRBV6-1 and TRBJ2-2, with 8 bases matching TRBD1. This CDR3 spans 18 amino acids. V lost 2 bases, J lost 0 bases, and 8 bases stayed unmatched. Germline-derived CDR1 and CDR2 are MNHNS and SASEGT.